This TCR beta chain derives from a study of breast tumors, draining lymph nodes, adjacent tissues. Points from the study as a whole: Luminal-like breast cancer showed significantly greater tumor-nontumor repertoire similarity than basal-like breast cancer did. Findings are consistent with lymph node origin and intratumoral expansion of most tumor T cells.

Samples came from axillary lymph nodes draining the breast cancer. TCRdb called the multiplex PCR reads again in MiXCR, with one record for every CDR3 protein. The sample lists about 89,000 distinct CDR3 sequences, over 25% occurring once. V was pared by 4 bases and J by 5 bases, with 21 bases between. The CDR3 runs to 16 residues. Germline assignment: CDR1 SGHDT and CDR2 YYEEEE. This clonotype was observed at least ten times. What it binds is not known. J is TRBJ2-5 and V is TRBV5-6; D possibly corresponds to TRBD1 (7 bases). The TCR was taken from a female donor with breast cancer. Some clones in this sample may be carry-over from other donors' samples. Source material: axillary lymph node tissue. CDR3 sequence reads: CASSGAVEGAGETQYF. CDR3 coding DNA: TGTGCCAGCAGCGGGGCGGTTGAGGGGGCGGGGGAGACCCAGTACTTC.